This T cell receptor (beta chain) was captured in a study of Ad26.COV2.S vaccination and SARS-CoV-2 variants. Specified treatment: roughly 19 received Ad26.COV2.S at low or high dose, single or two shots; several received placebo; per-sample allocation not given. The samples were gathered on day 63 after the first injection of vaccine or placebo. This CDR3 comprises 15 residues. V was shortened by 1 base and J by 0 bases, with 10 bases between the two germline ends. CDR1 and CDR2 from the germline V gene are SGHRS and YFSETQ. Turning to this clone: Its matching antigen is unknown.

The study's findings and limits: The TCR breadth and depth analyses may have understated or missed part of the total T cell responses.

Sequenced by immunoSEQ multiplex PCR; TCRdb stores in-frame clones only, minus some. This sample has about 350,000 clones, with 88% found just once. The sequencing used peripheral blood, collected in a trial of Ad26.COV2.S vaccine versus placebo. This chain links TRBV5-1 with TRBJ2-5; no definite D call. This clonotype originated in a person between 18 and 65 years old who received the Ad26.COV2.S COVID-19 vaccine or a placebo. The CDR3 is CASSLSLLNQETQYF. CDR3 in DNA: TGCGCCAGCAGCTTGAGTCTGTTGAACCAAGAGACCCAGTACTTC.